These 19 T cell receptor beta chains were sequenced from one sample in a study of OX40 agonist ivuxolimab in advanced cancers. Sequencing used immunoSEQ multiplex PCR; TCRdb keeps in-frame clones, though not all of them. This repertoire shows about 35,000 clones, roughly 80% found once; its top ten account for roughly 2.5%. This material consisted of CD4+ or CD8+ T cells sorted from blood, taken in a trial of the OX40 agonist ivuxolimab. Receptors originate from an adult with an advanced solid tumor such as melanoma, head and neck, liver or kidney cancer.

The chain joins TRBV4-2 to TRBJ1-2; D remains ambiguous. Trimming left V 1 base short and J 2 bases short, with 11 bases between. In germline, CDR1 is LGHNA, CDR2 YNFKEQ. CDR3 length: 15 residues. CDR3: CASSQGPSDNYGYTF. DNA for the CDR3: TGTGCCAGCAGCCAAGGCCCGTCGGACAACTATGGCTACACCTTC.

The V gene is TRBV4-3, the J gene TRBJ2-3; 7 bases agree with TRBD2. V was clipped by 4 bases and J by 4 bases; unmatched bases: 14. The CDR3 is made up of 17 amino acids. CDR1 and CDR2 (germline): LGHNA, YSLEER. This CDR3 reads CASSRLASGGGADTQYF. The CDR3 DNA follows: TGCGCCAGCAGCCGTCTCGCGTCGGGGGGTGGGGCAGATACGCAGTATTTT.

This clone has a handful of counts. CDR3: CASSQGDNYGYTF. The CDR3 DNA sequence: TGCGCCAGCAGCCAAGGAGATAACTATGGCTACACCTTC. V and J are TRBV4-1 and TRBJ1-2, with D hard to call. Germline values: CDR1 MGHRA, CDR2 YSYEKL. This CDR3 has 13 amino acids. Trimming shortened V by 1 base and J by 1 base, and 4 bases separated the two germline ends.

This clone came up once. This chain links TRBV11-2 with TRBJ2-5, with D uncertain. Per germline, CDR1 SGHAT and CDR2 FQNNGV. V was clipped by 5 bases and J by 0 bases, with 13 bases between them. The CDR3 sequence is 15 residues long. CDR3 sequence reads: CASSVARGYQETQYF. CDR3 bases: TGTGCCAGCAGCGTCGCCCGAGGCTACCAAGAGACCCAGTACTTC.

The chain is built from TRBV6-5 and TRBJ2-2; the D call may be TRBD1 or TRBD2 (5 bases each). Germline loops: CDR1 MNHEY, CDR2 SVGAGI. The CDR3 length is 16 residues. Trimming left V 2 bases short and J 0 bases short, with 10 bases between. The DNA of the CDR3 is TGTGCCAGCAGTTACGGCCGAGGGGCGAACACCGGGGAGCTGTTTTTT. The encoded protein is CASSYGRGANTGELFF.

The chain employs TRBV30 and TRBJ2-1; 12 positions match TRBD2. The V and J ends lost 3 bases and 4 bases, in that order; junction bases with no gene match: 1. The CDR3 is made up of 14 amino acids. Germline V gene data show CDR1 as GTSNPN and CDR2 as SVGIG (reference sequence). The CDR3 sequence is CAWRGLAGYNEQFF. In DNA form, the CDR3 reads TGTGCCTGGAGGGGACTAGCGGGTTACAATGAGCAGTTCTTC. Complete variable domain (other parts from reference TRBV30 and TRBJ2-1): SQTIHQWPATLVQPVGSPLSLECTVEGTSNPNLYWYRQAAGRGLQLLFYSVGIGQISSEVPQNLSASRPQDRQFILSSKKLLLSDSGFYLCAWRGLAGYNEQFFGPGTRLTVL.

The V gene is TRBV19, the J gene TRBJ2-7; 9 bases agree with TRBD1. This CDR3 spans 14 amino acids. The V and J ends lost 5 bases and 4 bases, in that order; junction bases with no gene match: 6. Per germline, CDR1 LNHDA and CDR2 SQIVND (reference sequence). The CDR3 region has the DNA TGTGCCAGTAGTCCCACAGGGGGCGAGTACGAGCAGTACTTC. Protein: CASSPTGGEYEQYF.

V usage is TRBV6-5 and J usage is TRBJ2-3; tentative D call: TRBD2 (6 bases). Germline lookup yields CDR1 MNHEY and CDR2 SVGAGI. The CDR3 is 12 residues long. V shed 7 bases and J shed 5 bases, with 10 bases lying between them. The CDR3 nucleotides are TGTGCCAGCACCATGCGGGGAGATACGCAGTATTTT. Translating gives CASTMRGDTQYF.

V and J are TRBV7-2 and TRBJ2-1; D is perhaps TRBD1 (6 bases). V was pared by 1 base and J by 9 bases, with 13 bases between. In germline, CDR1 is SGHTA, CDR2 FQGNSA. The CDR3 consists of 14 residues. Written as DNA, the CDR3 is TGTGCCAGCAGCTTAGGTCAGGGGCAGGGTGAGCAGTTCTTC. It is translated as CASSLGQGQGEQFF.

The rearrangement links TRBV13 to TRBJ2-7; D may match TRBD1 or TRBD2 (6 bases each). CDR1 is PRHDT and CDR2 is FYEKMQ in the germline V gene (reference sequence). V was cut by 4 bases and J by 3 bases, with 16 bases left in between. CDR3 length equals 15 residues. Here the CDR3 DNA reads TGTGCCAGCAGCTCCAGGGGAGGCGGCCGCTACGAGCAGTACTTC. Its protein is CASSSRGGGRYEQYF.

CDR3 protein: CASSRGQAFSGANVLTF. CDR3 nucleotide sequence: TGCGCCAGCAGCCGGGGACAAGCCTTCTCTGGGGCCAACGTCCTGACTTTC. This rearrangement joins TRBV4-3 to TRBJ2-6; a possible D gene is TRBD1 (6 bases). Deletions cut 4 bases from V and 0 bases from J, with 13 bases between. The CDR3 runs 17 residues. The V gene's germline CDR1 is LGHNA and CDR2 YSLEER.

This rearrangement joins TRBV7-2 to TRBJ2-5, with TRBD2 matching 12 bases. After removal of 6 bases from V and 1 base from J, the junction contained 6 bases not matched to a gene. This CDR3 region has 16 residues. Germline V lookup: CDR1 SGHTA, CDR2 FQGNSA. The CDR3 DNA follows: TGTGCCAGCAGATCTACTAGCGGGAGGACCCAAGAGACCCAGTACTTC. Its protein product is CASRSTSGRTQETQYF.

The chain carries TRBV18 and TRBJ1-4; no clear D. V shed 2 bases and J shed 8 bases, with 6 bases lying between them. The germline V gene has CDR1 KGHSH and CDR2 LQKENI. This CDR3 region has 12 residues. The CDR3 region is CASSPTAEKLFF. The CDR3 DNA is TGTGCCAGCTCACCAACAGCCGAAAAACTGTTTTTT.

The chain carries TRBV2 and TRBJ2-5; TRBD2 agrees at 8 bases. With V trimmed by 1 base and J by 5 bases, 9 bases remained unmatched. CDR3 length: 16 residues. Germline loops: CDR1 SNHLY, CDR2 FYNNEI. CDR3: CASSEDQRGRFETQYF. CDR3 nucleotide sequence: TGTGCCAGCAGTGAAGATCAGCGGGGGCGGTTCGAGACCCAGTACTTC.

The rearrangement uses TRBV7-8 and TRBJ1-2, with a weak D call TRBD1 (5 bases). Germline values: CDR1 SGHVS, CDR2 FQNEAQ. The CDR3 covers 13 residues. Trimming cost V 5 bases and J 8 bases, with 15 bases left between them. The CDR3 coding sequence is TGTGCCAGCAGCCTGACCTTAAAGGGGGGCTACACCTTC. Translation: CASSLTLKGGYTF.

The chain joins TRBV6-1 to TRBJ2-2, with D unresolved. Germline assignment: CDR1 MNHNS and CDR2 SASEGT. There are 14 residues in the CDR3. V was shortened by 6 bases and J by 0 bases, with 8 bases between the two germline ends. This CDR3 reads CASRANSNTGELFF. As DNA, the CDR3 is TGTGCCAGCAGAGCTAATTCGAACACCGGGGAGCTGTTTTTT.

V usage is TRBV5-8 and J usage is TRBJ1-3, with a tentative D call TRBD1 (6 bases). Deletions cut 2 bases from V and 4 bases from J, with 10 bases between. The germline CDR1 and CDR2 sequences are SGHTS and YDEGEE. There are 14 residues in the CDR3. CDR3 amino acids: CASSLGTLGNTIYF. CDR3 nucleotides: TGTGCCAGCAGCTTAGGGACATTAGGAAACACCATATATTTT.

The chain combines TRBV5-1 with TRBJ2-1, with TRBD2 identical over 13 bases. V was clipped by 2 bases and J by 7 bases; unmatched bases: 9. This CDR3 contains 17 residues. The germline V gene has CDR1 SGHRS and CDR2 YFSETQ. The CDR3 sequence is CASSLYPRTSGSNEQFF. The CDR3 coding sequence is TGCGCCAGCAGCTTATATCCTCGGACTAGCGGGAGTAATGAGCAGTTCTTC.

The chain uses TRBV28 and TRBJ2-1, with D possibly matching TRBD1 (6 bases). The CDR3 loop spans 14 amino acids. V was trimmed by 7 bases and J by 0 bases, leaving 10 bases between them. CDR1 MDHEN and CDR2 SYDVKM come from the germline V gene. For the CDR3, the DNA is TGTGCCAGCATTACAGGGAGCTCCTACAATGAGCAGTTCTTC. Translating gives CASITGSSYNEQFF. Combining the CDR3 with reference TRBV28 and TRBJ2-1 gives the whole variable domain DVKVTQSSRYLVKRTGEKVFLECVQDMDHENMFWYRQDPGLGLRLIYFSYDVKMKEKGDIPEGYSVSREKKERFSLILESASTNQTSMYLCASITGSSYNEQFFGPGTRLTVL.